The table lists the clone carrying this TCR beta chain with a count of one. The data are from a study of blood T cell repertoires in COVID-19. Study-level information: Samples of COVID-19 (acute and convalescent) were obtained from the United States, Italy and Spain.

Study processing details: The assay estimated nucleated cells by amplifying reference gene primers. Assay: immunoSEQ multiplex PCR; the TCRdb copy retains only in-frame clones and omits some. That table furnishes V, J and clone size, whereas the DNA furnished D and trimming. The sample shows over 200,000 clones, 80% to 85% of them seen only once. The CDR3 runs 13 residues. J is TRBJ1-2 and V is TRBV7-5. TRBV7-5 is marked as a pseudogene. This TCR was recovered from a man aged 45-60 years with active or convalescent COVID-19. Sequencing was done on a sample of peripheral blood. The CDR3 loop reads CVRSPLGRGGYTF. DNA of the CDR3: TGTGTCAGAAGCCCATTGGGGAGAGGTGGCTACACCTTC.